The clone carrying this TCR beta chain was seen a few times. The sample belongs to a study of blood T cell repertoires in COVID-19. Looking at the study overall: The analysed material was cDNA or gDNA that came from T cells, B-cell-depleted T cells, or PBMCs.

Assay: immunoSEQ multiplex PCR; the TCRdb copy retains only in-frame clones and omits some. The data show roughly 260,000 clones, roughly 86% seen once. V gave up 3 bases and J gave up 7 bases; unmatched junction bases: 5. The germline gives CDR1 KGHDR, CDR2 SFDVKD. This CDR3 spans 15 amino acids. This TCR derives from a woman in her 50s with acute or convalescent COVID-19. Sample: peripheral blood. This chain links TRBV24-1 with TRBJ1-4; TRBD1 matches at 9 bases. In nucleotides, the CDR3 is TGTGCCACCAGTGATACATACAGGGGGCGTGAAAAACTGTTTTTT. It encodes CATSDTYRGREKLFF.